The rows below give T cell receptor beta chains drawn from one sample of a study of T cell repertoires in cytomegalovirus infection. TCRdb ran MiXCR on the reads and lists one entry per CDR3 protein. The table has about 360,000 distinct CDR3 sequences, about 32% seen once. Their antigens remain unidentified. The sequencing used cultured PBMCs, collected from culture after CMV antigen stimulation. Every receptor here comes from a human donor in good health (CMV status not recorded). Some clones in this sample may be carry-over from other donors' samples. The CDR3 runs from the conserved cysteine through the conserved F or W. Fields, in order: D gene, CDR3 length, J gene, clone size, V gene, CDR3 protein, CDR3 DNA. A D gene is named only where the DNA matches it firmly. Clone size is shown for a subset of rows, as once, few, many or a class of expanded clone.

-	11	TRBJ2-1	-	TRBV19	CASSNGIEQFF	TGTGCCAGTAGTAACGGGATAGAGCAGTTCTTC
-	14	TRBJ1-1	-	TRBV4-3	CASSGTGGNTEAFF	TGCGCCAGCAGCGGTACGGGGGGAAACACTGAAGCTTTCTTT
-	17	TRBJ1-2	-	TRBV4-2	CASSHLQQGPTNYGYTF	TGTGCCAGCAGCCACCTCCAGCAGGGGCCCACTAACTATGGCTACACCTTC
-	15	TRBJ2-5	-	TRBV24-1	CATSDVDGPQETQYF	TGTGCCACCAGTGATGTGGACGGACCTCAAGAGACCCAGTACTTC
-	13	TRBJ1-5	-	TRBV15	CATGLGTNQPQHF	TGTGCCACCGGGCTAGGGACGAATCAGCCCCAGCATTTT
TRBD2	14	TRBJ2-3	once	TRBV27	CASAGLAGADTQYF	TGTGCCAGCGCAGGTCTAGCGGGAGCAGATACGCAGTATTTT
-	16	TRBJ1-3	few	TRBV19	CASTPLNRGSGNTIYF	TGTGCCAGTACCCCCTTAAATCGAGGTTCCGGAAACACCATATATTTT
-	15	TRBJ2-5	-	TRBV18	CASSPLFRDQETQYF	TGTGCCAGCTCACCACTCTTCCGAGATCAAGAGACCCAGTACTTC
TRBD1	16	TRBJ1-1	-	TRBV5-1	CASSVDDRAENTEAFF	TGCGCCAGCAGCGTTGACGACAGGGCGGAGAACACTGAAGCTTTCTTT
TRBD1	14	TRBJ2-7	few	TRBV10-3	CATREMTGQYEQYF	TGTGCCACCAGAGAGATGACAGGGCAGTACGAGCAGTACTTC
-	19	TRBJ2-5	few	TRBV7-9	CASSYPWDWGDVFAETQYF	TGTGCCAGCAGCTATCCGTGGGACTGGGGTGACGTCTTCGCGGAGACCCAGTACTTC
-	15	TRBJ1-1	few	TRBV7-8	CASSLVAGADTEAFF	TGTGCCAGCAGCTTAGTCGCCGGTGCAGACACTGAAGCTTTCTTT
TRBD1	16	TRBJ1-6	few	TRBV28	CASSLSSGTGASPLHF	TGTGCCAGCAGTCTCAGCTCCGGGACAGGGGCATCACCCCTCCACTTT
-	13	TRBJ2-5	few	TRBV5-6	CASSLSALETQYF	TGTGCCAGCAGCTTATCCGCTTTAGAGACCCAGTACTTC
-	14	TRBJ1-5	-	TRBV19	CASSIVEDGGPQHF	TGTGCCAGTAGTATAGTGGAAGACGGCGGGCCCCAGCATTTT
TRBD2	13	TRBJ2-1	-	TRBV3-1	CASSPDGRNEQFF	TGTGCCAGCAGCCCTGACGGGAGGAATGAGCAGTTCTTC
-	14	TRBJ1-6	few	TRBV9	CASSVEQHNSPLHF	TGTGCCAGCAGCGTAGAACAGCACAATTCACCCCTCCACTTT
TRBD2	16	TRBJ2-5	-	TRBV4-1	CASSQETSGRARTQYF	TGCGCCAGCAGCCAAGAGACTAGCGGGAGGGCCCGGACCCAGTACTTC
TRBD1	17	TRBJ2-1	few	TRBV24-1	CATSDLASDRGDGEQFF	TGTGCCACCAGTGATTTAGCTTCGGACAGGGGGGATGGTGAGCAGTTCTTC
-	22	TRBJ1-5	few	TRBV27	CASSLYAYGNREGHRSNQPQHF	TGTGCCAGCAGTTTATATGCCTACGGGAACAGGGAGGGCCACCGAAGCAATCAGCCCCAGCATTTT
-	17	TRBJ2-3	-	TRBV11-3	CASSLDNWQASTDTQYF	TGTGCCAGCAGCTTAGATAATTGGCAGGCAAGCACAGATACGCAGTATTTT
-	15	TRBJ1-1	few	TRBV12-3/TRBV12-4	CASRDHPGGNTEAFF	TGTGCCAGCAGGGACCACCCAGGTGGAAACACTGAAGCTTTCTTT
-	15	TRBJ2-1	few	TRBV4-1	CASSPRDQAGNEQFF	TGCGCCAGCAGCCCCCGGGACCAAGCCGGTAATGAGCAGTTCTTC
-	14	TRBJ2-5	-	TRBV11-2	CASSPSGGQETQYF	TGTGCCAGCAGCCCGTCCGGTGGCCAGGAGACCCAGTACTTC
TRBD2	16	TRBJ2-3	few	TRBV6-5	CASSLLAGGRTDTQYF	TGTGCCAGCAGTTTACTAGCGGGAGGACGCACAGATACGCAGTATTTT
TRBD2	15	TRBJ2-1	-	TRBV5-3	CASSLVLGGYDEQFF	TGTGCCAGCAGCTTGGTACTGGGGGGGTATGATGAGCAGTTCTTC
-	13	TRBJ1-1	once	TRBV25-1	CASRNSWNTEAFF	TGTGCCAGCCGCAACAGCTGGAACACTGAAGCTTTCTTT
-	15	TRBJ2-1	few	TRBV19	CASSKTRDFYNEQFF	TGTGCCAGTAGCAAAACCCGGGACTTTTACAATGAGCAGTTCTTC
TRBD1	15	TRBJ1-5	-	TRBV7-2	CASSRTTGENQPQHF	TGTGCCAGCAGCCGTACGACAGGGGAGAATCAGCCCCAGCATTTT
-	13	TRBJ2-7	-	TRBV29-1	CSVEGGIKNEQYF	TGCAGCGTTGAAGGAGGTATCAAGAACGAGCAGTACTTC
TRBD1	14	TRBJ1-2	-	TRBV6-5	CASSYGTGVYGYTF	TGTGCCAGCAGTTACGGGACAGGGGTCTATGGCTACACCTTC
TRBD2	16	TRBJ2-1	-	TRBV28	CASSSPTSGSFHEQFF	TGTGCCAGCAGTTCTCCAACTAGCGGGAGCTTTCATGAGCAGTTCTTC
-	14	TRBJ2-2	-	TRBV6-1	CASTRTALTGELFF	TGTGCCAGCACAAGGACAGCCCTCACCGGGGAGCTGTTTTTT
TRBD1	20	TRBJ1-1	-	TRBV12-3/TRBV12-4	CASSPLTGTSLRVGDTEAFF	TGTGCCAGCAGCCCACTGACAGGGACGAGTCTCCGGGTGGGTGACACTGAAGCTTTCTTT
-	14	TRBJ2-7	many	TRBV6-2/TRBV6-3	CASSSVGATYEQYF	TGTGCCAGCAGTTCGGTAGGGGCAACCTACGAGCAGTACTTC
TRBD2	19	TRBJ2-1	few	TRBV7-2	CASSLAPPHGLAGDNEQFF	TGTGCCAGCAGCTTAGCCCCTCCTCACGGACTAGCGGGTGACAATGAGCAGTTCTTC
TRBD2	15	TRBJ2-1	few	TRBV13	CASSGGTSGTNEQFF	TGTGCCAGCAGCGGCGGGACTAGCGGGACGAATGAGCAGTTCTTC
TRBD2	16	TRBJ2-5	few	TRBV7-6	CASSFGTSGGQETQYF	TGTGCCAGCAGCTTCGGGACTAGCGGGGGACAAGAGACCCAGTACTTC
-	15	TRBJ1-5	-	TRBV19	CASSEQGTGNQPQHF	TGTGCCAGTAGTGAACAGGGTACCGGCAATCAGCCCCAGCATTTT
TRBD2	15	TRBJ2-5	few	TRBV24-1	CATSDLTSGGETQYF	TGTGCCACCAGTGATTTGACTAGCGGAGGAGAGACCCAGTACTTC
TRBD2	14	TRBJ2-5	-	TRBV7-2	CASWTSGSVETQYF	TGTGCCAGCTGGACTAGCGGGAGTGTTGAGACCCAGTACTTC
-	16	TRBJ1-2	-	TRBV6-5	CASSYTHSQGSTGYTF	TGTGCCAGCAGTTATACCCATTCCCAGGGATCTACTGGCTACACCTTC
TRBD2	15	TRBJ2-7	few	TRBV28	CASSFGTSGKGEQYF	TGTGCCAGCAGTTTCGGGACTAGCGGGAAGGGCGAGCAGTACTTC
TRBD1	13	TRBJ1-2	-	TRBV10-2	CASSAPGGLGYTF	TGCGCCAGCAGTGCTCCAGGGGGCCTTGGCTACACCTTC
-	12	TRBJ1-4	once	TRBV6-2/TRBV6-3	CASSRTYSAMFF	TGTGCCAGCAGCCGAACCTACAGTGCCATGTTTTTT
-	12	TRBJ1-6	-	TRBV10-2	CASSEMESPLHF	TGCGCCAGCAGTGAAATGGAATCACCCCTCCACTTT
-	14	TRBJ1-1	-	TRBV2	CASSATTRYTEAFF	TGTGCCAGCAGTGCAACCACCAGGTACACTGAAGCTTTCTTT
TRBD1	15	TRBJ2-7	-	TRBV2	CASSPGTGVTYEQYF	TGTGCCAGCAGTCCCGGGACAGGGGTTACCTACGAGCAGTACTTC
-	16	TRBJ2-3	-	TRBV11-2	CASSLVHGTSTDTQYF	TGTGCCAGCAGCTTAGTACACGGAACTAGCACAGATACGCAGTATTTT
TRBD2	16	TRBJ2-5	-	TRBV20-1	CSARDHLAGLAGPAYF	TGCAGTGCTAGAGATCATCTAGCGGGACTAGCGGGTCCCGCTTACTTC
TRBD2	15	TRBJ2-2	few	TRBV7-2	CASSAGLGVTGELFF	TGTGCCAGCAGCGCGGGACTAGGGGTAACCGGGGAGCTGTTTTTT
-	13	TRBJ1-2	-	TRBV7-8	CASSLSPDYGYTF	TGTGCCAGCAGCTTAAGCCCGGACTATGGCTACACCTTC
-	13	TRBJ2-3	few	TRBV7-2	CASSLRPPDTQYF	TGTGCCAGCAGCTTAAGACCCCCAGATACGCAGTATTTT
-	15	TRBJ2-1	few	TRBV4-3	CASSQGSLANNEQFF	TGCGCCAGCAGCCAAGGTTCCCTAGCAAACAATGAGCAGTTCTTC